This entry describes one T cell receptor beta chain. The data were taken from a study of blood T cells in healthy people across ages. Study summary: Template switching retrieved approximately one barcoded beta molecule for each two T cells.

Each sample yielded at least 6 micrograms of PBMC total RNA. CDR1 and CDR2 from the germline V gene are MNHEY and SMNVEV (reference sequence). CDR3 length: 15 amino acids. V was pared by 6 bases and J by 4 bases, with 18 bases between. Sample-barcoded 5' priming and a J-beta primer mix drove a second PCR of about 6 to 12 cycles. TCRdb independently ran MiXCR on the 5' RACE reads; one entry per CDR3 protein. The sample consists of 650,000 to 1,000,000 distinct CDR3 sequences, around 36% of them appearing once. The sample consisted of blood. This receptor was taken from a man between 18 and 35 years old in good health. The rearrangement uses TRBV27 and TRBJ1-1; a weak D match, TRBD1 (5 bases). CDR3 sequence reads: CASSRGDRMSTEAFF. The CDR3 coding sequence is TGTGCCAGCAGCCGCGGGGACCGGATGAGCACTGAAGCTTTCTTT.